The T cell receptor (beta chain) under discussion was sequenced for a study of siplizumab effects on memory and regulatory T cells. CDR3 length equals 12 residues. Germline loops: CDR1 SQVTM, CDR2 ANQGSEA. Unmatched junction bases numbered 5, after V lost 6 bases and J lost 4 bases. Repertoires were generated with immunoSEQ multiplex PCR, while TCRdb's copy carries only in-frame clones and drops some. The profile shows approximately 100,000 clones, roughly 94% of them singletons. General study results and limits: The diversity of naive T cells seemed greater than that of memory cells, and their alloresponse contribution seemed major. Alloreactive sequences traceable to unstimulated CD4+ memory cells were significantly reduced by siplizumab.

With respect to this clone: Its antigen is currently unknown.

The clonotype originates from a human donor in good health. Sequencing was carried out using non-Treg CD4+ T cells sorted from blood. The gene calls are TRBV29-1 and TRBJ1-1; TRBD1 matches 7 bases. CDR3: CSVEQGRTEAFF. CDR3 coding DNA: TGCAGCGTGGAACAGGGGCGCACTGAAGCTTTCTTT.